This TCR beta chain derives from a study of T cell responses to AZD1222 COVID-19 vaccine. As to this clone: Its cognate antigen is unknown.

The table came from immunoSEQ multiplex PCR; TCRdb's copy has only in-frame clones and leaves some out. The profile shows some 71,000 clones, roughly nine tenths of them singletons. The V segment lost 5 bases and the J segment 3 bases; nucleotides outside the gene matches: 5. Germline V lookup: CDR1 LNHDA, CDR2 SQIVND (reference sequence). CDR3 length: 16 residues. Findings of the study overall: With dominance at 160-218 and 743-854, vaccine-associated CD4 TCRs spanned spike. Close to half of all spike-specific TCRs reportedly target regions of the variants that are unmutated.

This TCR came from an adult who received the AZD1222 COVID-19 vaccine. The rearrangement joins TRBV19 to TRBJ1-6; TRBD1 matches 9 bases. This specimen was peripheral blood, taken 28 days after the second AZD1222 dose. CDR3 coding DNA: TGTGCCAGTAGTGCCAGGACAGGGGTCTATAATTCACCCCTCCACTTT. Translating gives CASSARTGVYNSPLHF.